This record concerns one T cell receptor (beta chain) sequence. Its antigen is as yet unknown. In the naive CD8 group, cells lacked CD45RO and were positively selected for CCR7, so terminally differentiated effector memory CD45RA+ cells were left out. The CDR3 covers 13 residues. The V gene's germline CDR1 is SQVTM and CDR2 ANQGSEA. V shed 7 bases and J 7 bases; nucleotides not matched to a gene: 12. This sample is drawn from a study of shared clonotypes between healthy human individuals. Overall study results and limits: The small donor group covered limited genetic and exposure diversity. Researchers found naive subsets generally carried larger estimated richness than memory subsets.

Profiled with immunoSEQ multiplex PCR; TCRdb holds only in-frame clones, not every one. The table has under 850,000 clones, around 93% seen once. The chain carries TRBV29-1 and TRBJ2-7; 8 bases line up with TRBD1. What was sequenced was naive CD8+ T cells sorted from blood. The receptor's source is a man younger than 45 in good health. The CDR3 spells CSASRQGRFEQYF. CDR3 nucleotides: TGCAGCGCTTCAAGACAGGGGCGGTTTGAGCAGTACTTC.